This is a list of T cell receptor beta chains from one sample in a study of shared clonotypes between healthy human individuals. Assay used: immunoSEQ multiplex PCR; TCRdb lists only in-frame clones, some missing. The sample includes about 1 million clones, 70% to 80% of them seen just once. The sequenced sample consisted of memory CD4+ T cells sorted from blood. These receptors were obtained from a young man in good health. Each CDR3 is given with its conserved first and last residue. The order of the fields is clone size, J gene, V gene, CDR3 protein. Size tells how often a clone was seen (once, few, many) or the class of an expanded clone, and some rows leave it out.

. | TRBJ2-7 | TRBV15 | CATSRELGVKLYEQYF
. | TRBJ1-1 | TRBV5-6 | CASLARGRKTEAFF
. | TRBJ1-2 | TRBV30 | CAWSIGTDYGYTF
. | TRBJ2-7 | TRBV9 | CASSEGSGYEQYF
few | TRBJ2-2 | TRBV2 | CASSEGGYGLFF
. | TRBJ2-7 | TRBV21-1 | CASSNATAPPYEQYF
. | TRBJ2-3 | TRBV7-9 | CASSLAGLRDTQYF
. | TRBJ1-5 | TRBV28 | CASSLYVVSNQPQHF
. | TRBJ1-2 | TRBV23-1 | CASSQDRHYGYTF
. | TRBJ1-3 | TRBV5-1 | CASSLAVESGNTIYF
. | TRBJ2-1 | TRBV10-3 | CAIKDSGGNEQFF
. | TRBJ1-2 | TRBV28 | CASSPGPTNYGYTF
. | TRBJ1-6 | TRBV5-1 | CASSLIPRSDSPLHF
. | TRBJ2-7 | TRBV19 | CASSIYPGGGYEQYF
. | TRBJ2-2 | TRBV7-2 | CASSRRGRSSAGELFF
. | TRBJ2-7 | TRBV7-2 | CASSLQVPGRTYEQYF